The rows below give T cell receptor beta chains drawn from one sample of a study of blood T cell repertoires in COVID-19. The protocol was immunoSEQ multiplex PCR, while the TCRdb copy is restricted to in-frame clones and leaves out a portion. The sample comprises a few hundred thousand clones, approximately 80% of which are singletons, and approximately 7.4% rests with the top ten. The sample taken for sequencing was peripheral blood. Source of these receptors: a woman aged 50 to 65 with acute or convalescent COVID-19. The CDR3 runs from the conserved cysteine through the conserved F or W. A D gene is named only where the DNA matches it firmly. Size tells how often a clone was seen (once, few, many) or the class of an expanded clone, and some rows leave it out.

>NA|TRBV30|TRBJ1-2|NA
CAWSVVVGGLGYTF
TGTGCCTGGAGTGTAGTCGTCGGGGGGCTGGGCTACACCTTC
>NA|TRBV30|TRBJ1-5|NA
CAWSVRVNQPQHF
TGTGCCTGGAGTGTCCGGGTCAATCAGCCCCAGCATTTT
>NA|TRBV9|TRBJ2-7|NA
CASSVEPRDSYEQYF
TGTGCCAGCAGCGTAGAGCCCCGGGACTCCTACGAGCAGTACTTC
>NA|TRBV18|TRBJ1-6|once
CASSPSLVADNSPLHF
TGTGCCAGCTCACCTTCATTGGTCGCAGATAATTCACCCCTCCACTTT
>NA|TRBV15|TRBJ2-7|NA
CATSRDLASRSYEQYF
TGTGCCACCAGCAGAGATTTGGCTAGCCGCTCCTACGAGCAGTACTTC
>TRBD2|TRBV19|TRBJ2-7|NA
CASSIGLAGASEQYF
TGTGCCAGTAGTATCGGACTAGCGGGAGCATCCGAGCAGTACTTC
>TRBD1|TRBV5-5|TRBJ1-6|NA
CASSPLGGQISPLHF
TGTGCCAGCAGCCCCCTAGGGGGACAGATATCACCCCTCCACTTT
>NA|TRBV19|TRBJ1-6|NA
CASSSWPLNSPLHF
TGTGCCAGTAGTTCGTGGCCGCTCAATTCACCCCTCCACTTT
>NA|TRBV6-5|TRBJ1-4|NA
CASSYGPVFNEKLFF
TGTGCCAGCAGTTACGGTCCAGTCTTTAATGAAAAACTGTTTTTT
>TRBD2|TRBV9|TRBJ2-7|NA
CASSVSGSTKGEQYF
TGTGCCAGCAGCGTTAGCGGGAGCACAAAAGGGGAGCAGTACTTC
>NA|TRBV11-2|TRBJ2-3|NA
CASSIGQPTDTQYF
TGTGCCAGCAGCATTGGACAGCCCACAGATACGCAGTATTTT
>TRBD1|TRBV28|TRBJ1-6|NA
CASSNRGTVSPLHF
TGTGCCAGCAGTAACAGGGGGACGGTTTCACCCCTCCACTTT
>TRBD2|TRBV5-1|TRBJ2-7|few
CASSLEGLDSYEQYF
TGCGCCAGCAGCTTGGAGGGACTAGATTCCTACGAGCAGTACTTC
>NA|TRBV3-1/TRBV3-2|TRBJ2-1|NA
CASSRRRAPSSYNEQFF
TGTGCCAGCAGCCGCCGGAGGGCTCCGAGCTCCTACAATGAGCAGTTCTTC
>TRBD1|TRBV6-5|TRBJ2-7|NA
CASSYQGQGFSEQYF
TGTGCCAGCAGTTATCAGGGACAGGGGTTCTCCGAGCAGTACTTC
>NA|TRBV18|TRBJ1-1|NA
CASSPGGGHMNVAFF
TGTGCCAGCTCACCTGGTGGTGGACACATGAATGTAGCTTTCTTT
>NA|TRBV18|TRBJ2-5|NA
CASSPLETQYF
TGTGCCAGCTCACCCTTGGAGACCCAGTACTTC
>NA|TRBV18|TRBJ2-7|NA
CASSPSGTVGGEQYF
TGTGCCAGCTCACCTTCCGGGACGGTGGGGGGCGAGCAGTACTTC
>NA|TRBV5-1|TRBJ2-7|NA
CASSLGQAPYEQYF
TGCGCCAGCAGCCTGGGTCAGGCCCCCTACGAGCAGTACTTC
>NA|TRBV28|TRBJ1-1|many
CASSFGGVNTEAFF
TGTGCCAGCAGTTTTGGGGGGGTGAACACTGAAGCTTTCTTT
>NA|TRBV6-5|TRBJ1-3|NA
CATGRDTIYF
TGTGCCACCGGCAGGGACACCATATATTTT
>NA|TRBV4-1|TRBJ2-7|few
CASSQELANFYEQYF
TGCGCCAGCAGCCAAGAACTAGCTAACTTCTACGAGCAGTACTTC
>TRBD2|TRBV20-1|TRBJ2-1|NA
CSATSANEQFF
TGCAGTGCCACTAGCGCCAATGAGCAGTTCTTC
>NA|TRBV7-9|TRBJ1-1|NA
CASSPMGGGRNTEAFF
TGTGCCAGCAGCCCTATGGGGGGAGGGAGGAACACTGAAGCTTTCTTT
>NA|TRBV30|TRBJ2-1|few
CAWSSLGGRLNEQFF
TGTGCCTGGAGCTCTCTGGGGGGGCGCTTAAATGAGCAGTTCTTC
>NA|TRBV2|TRBJ1-6|NA
CASRARGGISSPLHF
TGTGCCAGCAGAGCTCGGGGGGGCATCAGTTCACCCCTCCACTTT
>NA|TRBV9|TRBJ2-1|NA
CASSVGLRPRLNYNEQFF
TGTGCCAGCAGCGTAGGCCTCAGGCCCCGATTAAATTACAATGAGCAGTTCTTC
>NA|TRBV28|TRBJ1-1|NA
CASHTSEGAFF
TGTGCCAGCCATACGTCTGAGGGAGCTTTCTTT
>NA|TRBV4-1|TRBJ2-7|NA
CASSQDLWLEQYF
TGCGCCAGCAGCCAAGATTTGTGGCTCGAGCAGTACTTC
>NA|TRBV7-2|TRBJ2-5|NA
CASSAVQGETQYF
TGTGCCAGCAGCGCAGTACAGGGAGAGACCCAGTACTTC
>TRBD2|TRBV11-3|TRBJ2-1|NA
CASSLGGRGDEQFF
TGTGCCAGCAGCTTAGGCGGGAGGGGTGATGAGCAGTTCTTC
>TRBD1|TRBV19|TRBJ2-2|NA
CASSFGQGRVSGELFF
TGTGCCAGTAGTTTCGGACAGGGGAGGGTGTCCGGGGAGCTGTTTTTT
>TRBD1|TRBV5-8|TRBJ2-1|NA
CASTLGSGGRYNEQFF
TGTGCCAGCACCCTGGGGTCAGGGGGTCGTTACAATGAGCAGTTCTTC
>TRBD2|TRBV2|TRBJ2-5|NA
CASKLIAGGRQETQYF
TGTGCCAGCAAACTAATAGCGGGAGGGCGGCAAGAGACCCAGTACTTC
>NA|TRBV7-2|TRBJ1-1|NA
CASSLDWHEAFF
TGTGCCAGCAGCTTAGATTGGCATGAAGCTTTCTTT
>NA|TRBV5-1|TRBJ2-3|NA
CASSSRDNTQYF
TGCGCCAGCAGCTCAAGGGACAATACGCAGTATTTT
>NA|TRBV27|TRBJ1-5|NA
CASKQGSAAQPQHF
TGTGCCAGCAAACAGGGCAGTGCGGCTCAGCCCCAGCATTTT
>NA|TRBV4-2|TRBJ1-1|NA
CASSLRDRQGIDEAFF
TGTGCCAGCAGCTTACGGGATCGGCAGGGGATTGATGAAGCTTTCTTT
>TRBD2|TRBV5-1|TRBJ2-3|NA
CASSFSGTSTDTQYF
TGCGCCAGCAGCTTTAGCGGGACCAGCACAGATACGCAGTATTTT
>TRBD1|TRBV28|TRBJ1-1|NA
CASSIQGHRNTEAFF
TGTGCCAGCAGTATACAGGGGCATCGGAACACTGAAGCTTTCTTT
>NA|TRBV19|TRBJ1-5|NA
CASSAGGGNQPQHF
TGTGCCAGTAGTGCCGGGGGGGGCAATCAGCCCCAGCATTTT
>TRBD2|TRBV3-1/TRBV3-2|TRBJ2-1|NA
CASSLAGGMSYNEQFF
TGTGCCAGCAGCTTAGCGGGAGGAATGTCCTACAATGAGCAGTTCTTC
>NA|TRBV6-2/TRBV6-3|TRBJ1-6|NA
CASSFSSQTYNSPLHF
TGTGCCAGCAGTTTTTCGTCTCAGACCTATAATTCACCCCTCCACTTT
>NA|TRBV18|TRBJ1-1|once
CASSPGGNTEAFF
TGTGCCAGCTCACCGGGGGGAAACACTGAAGCTTTCTTT
>NA|TRBV5-1|TRBJ1-1|NA
CASSLEVTRAGAEAFF
TGCGCCAGCAGCTTGGAGGTTACCCGAGCGGGGGCTGAAGCTTTCTTT
>NA|TRBV5-5|TRBJ1-1|NA
CASNSQEDEAFF
TGTGCCAGCAACTCCCAGGAGGATGAAGCTTTCTTT
>NA|TRBV14|TRBJ2-1|NA
CASSQNEGNRVYNEQFF
TGTGCCAGCAGCCAAAATGAGGGAAACAGAGTATACAATGAGCAGTTCTTC
>TRBD2|TRBV28|TRBJ2-7|NA
CASSRGLAGGPYEQYF
TGTGCCAGCAGTCGCGGACTAGCGGGGGGGCCCTACGAGCAGTACTTC
>NA|TRBV10-2|TRBJ2-3|NA
CASKGDLDTQYF
TGCGCCAGTAAGGGGGACCTGGATACGCAGTATTTT
>NA|TRBV29-1|TRBJ2-7|NA
CSVEAGSYEQYF
TGCAGCGTTGAAGCGGGTTCCTACGAGCAGTACTTC